Below, 17 T cell receptor beta chains from the same sample are listed, as sequenced in a study of cytomegalovirus exposure and HLA in healthy donors. The PCR employed 60 Vbeta primers together with 13 Jbeta primers. The protocol was immunoSEQ multiplex PCR, while the TCRdb copy is restricted to in-frame clones and leaves out a portion. The data show more than 200,000 clones, about four fifths seen once. The sample consisted of PBMCs. Receptor source: a man aged 35 to 55 in good health and CMV-seropositive.

This clone was recorded only once. The chain employs TRBV6-5 and TRBJ1-1; D uncertain. Per germline, CDR1 MNHEY and CDR2 SVGAGI. The germline V and J ends were trimmed by 8 bases and 7 bases, with 17 bases remaining between them. There are 13 residues in the CDR3. The CDR3 region is CASLSGVFNEAFF. DNA of the CDR3: TGTGCCAGCCTCTCCGGGGTCTTTAATGAAGCTTTCTTT.

The CDR3 coding sequence is TGTGCCAGCGTTCGGACAGGAAGCTCCTACGAGCAGTACTTC. Its translation: CASVRTGSSYEQYF. The rearrangement links TRBV2 to TRBJ2-7; TRBD1 aligns across 7 bases. The CDR3 has 14 residues. The ends lost 8 bases at V and 0 bases at J; junction bases unmatched: 7. The germline gives CDR1 SNHLY, CDR2 FYNNEI.

Worth noting for this clone: Other DNA sequences in this sample translate to the same CDR3. The V gene is TRBV6-1, the J gene TRBJ2-2, with D unclear. The germline gives CDR1 MNHNS, CDR2 SASEGT. CDR3 length: 12 amino acids. V was clipped by 6 bases and J by 2 bases, with 4 bases between them. In DNA, the CDR3 is TGTGCCAGCAGAGCTAACACCGGGGAGCTGTTTTTT. Protein product: CASRANTGELFF.

This CDR3 reads CASSSGLAGVADTQYF. The CDR3 bases are TGTGCCAGCAGCTCGGGACTAGCGGGAGTGGCAGATACGCAGTATTTT. The gene calls are TRBV5-6 and TRBJ2-3; TRBD2 matches at 14 bases. Germline CDR1 SGHDT, CDR2 YYEEEE. This CDR3 spans 16 amino acids. The trim removed 3 bases at V and 4 bases at J, leaving 4 bases unmatched.

The chain carries TRBV19 and TRBJ1-1, with D possibly being TRBD1 (6 bases). The CDR3 is made up of 17 amino acids. Germline values: CDR1 LNHDA, CDR2 SQIVND (reference sequence). Trimming cost V 3 bases and J 0 bases, with 17 bases left between them. CDR3 coding DNA: TGTGCCAGTAGTATGGGGGGACGGGGGGGCCTGAACACTGAAGCTTTCTTT. Translated, it gives CASSMGGRGGLNTEAFF.

Of note for this clone: Lacking the conserved final phenylalanine or tryptophan, this CDR3 likely reflects a read error. The limits of the CDR3 on the DNA are not certain, so only TCRdb's listed CDR3 is given. The V and J genes are TRBV7-8 and TRBJ2-7; the D call in the table, TRBD2, was not verified against the DNA. The CDR3 extends over 11 residues, inclusive of both ends. From germline, CDR1 is SGHVS and CDR2 FQNEAQ. The CDR3 sequence: CASSRAASGIS.

This clone was counted between two and nine times. The gene calls are TRBV10-1 and TRBJ2-3, with 9 bases aligning to TRBD2. The germline gives CDR1 WNHNN, CDR2 SYGVQD (reference sequence). The J segment lost 2 bases and the V segment lost 1 base, leaving 7 bases of the junction unmatched. The CDR3 has 17 residues. The DNA of the CDR3 is TGCGCCAGCAGTGAGTGGGCGGCTAGCGGGAACACAGATACGCAGTATTTT. Protein sequence: CASSEWAASGNTDTQYF.

This chain links TRBV30 with TRBJ2-5, with 9 positions matching TRBD2. This CDR3 is 13 amino acids long. From germline, CDR1 is GTSNPN and CDR2 SVGIG (reference sequence). Unmatched junction bases numbered 4, after V lost 3 bases and J lost 5 bases. CDR3 DNA: TGTGCCTGGAGAGTTAGCGGGAGCGAGACCCAGTACTTC. It is translated as CAWRVSGSETQYF.

The chain recombines TRBV6-6 with TRBJ2-5; 11 nucleotides align to TRBD2. The CDR3 covers 15 residues. Germline V gene sequence: CDR1 MNHNY, CDR2 SVGAGI (reference sequence). The junction had 4 bases not matched to a gene; V was cut back by 2 bases and J by 5 bases. The CDR3 nucleotides read TGTGCCAGCAGTTACCGGACTAGCGGGTTGGAGACCCAGTACTTC. Translation: CASSYRTSGLETQYF.

CDR3: CASSSGVQTFANQPQHF. The CDR3 bases are TGTGCCAGCAGCTCGGGGGTTCAGACATTTGCCAATCAGCCCCAGCATTTT. This chain links TRBV5-6 with TRBJ1-5; TRBD1 might be the D (5 bases). Germline values: CDR1 SGHDT, CDR2 YYEEEE. V gave up 3 bases and J gave up 3 bases, with 19 bases separating them. CDR3 length: 17 amino acids.

This chain uses TRBV5-8 with TRBJ2-1, with 12 bases matching TRBD2. The CDR3 runs 17 residues. Trimming cost V 3 bases and J 0 bases; bases outside gene matches: 4. Germline lookup yields CDR1 SGHTS and CDR2 YDEGEE. The CDR3 sequence: CASSSGLAGSSYNEQFF. Written as DNA, the CDR3 is TGTGCCAGCAGCTCTGGACTAGCGGGAAGCTCCTACAATGAGCAGTTCTTC.

With regard to this clone: Other DNA sequences in the sample encode the same CDR3. The J gene is TRBJ1-1, the V gene TRBV11-2; 7 nucleotides line up with TRBD1. J lost 0 bases, V lost 4 bases, and 5 bases had no gene match. The CDR3 consists of 15 residues. The germline V gene encodes CDR1 SGHAT and CDR2 FQNNGV. CDR3 nucleotides: TGTGCCAGCAGCTCCTCGGGGACAGTGAACACTGAAGCTTTCTTT. Protein: CASSSSGTVNTEAFF.

This chain connects TRBV5-1 to TRBJ2-7; weak D call: TRBD2 (5 bases). Germline V gives CDR1 SGHRS, CDR2 YFSETQ. The CDR3 contains 14 residues. Trimming left V 1 base short and J 1 base short, with 9 bases between. DNA of the CDR3: TGCGCCAGCAGCTTGAGCGGTGCGTCCTACGAGCAGTACTTC. It yields the protein CASSLSGASYEQYF. Variable domain in full (rest from reference TRBV5-1 and TRBJ2-7): KAGVTQTPRYLIKTRGQQVTLSCSPISGHRSVSWYQQTPGQGLQFLFEYFSETQRNKGNFPGRFSGRQFSNSRSEMNVSTLELGDSALYLCASSLSGASYEQYFGPGTRLTVT.

The chain uses TRBV5-6 and TRBJ2-2, with D possibly matching TRBD2 (6 bases). The CDR3 has 16 amino acids. Trimming removed 1 base from V and 4 bases from J, with 14 bases in between. CDR1 and CDR2 from the germline V gene are SGHDT and YYEEEE. CDR3 protein: CASSLMGGAGTGELFF. CDR3 sequence (DNA): TGTGCCAGCAGCTTGATGGGGGGTGCGGGCACCGGGGAGCTGTTTTTT.

V usage is TRBV6-6 and J usage is TRBJ2-4; a weak D match, TRBD1 (7 bases). V was cut by 5 bases and J by 0 bases, with 14 bases left in between. From germline, CDR1 is MNHNY and CDR2 SVGAGI (reference sequence). CDR3 length equals 16 residues. CDR3 protein: CASSTRQGLAKNIQYF. The CDR3 bases are TGTGCCAGCAGTACACGACAGGGACTAGCCAAAAACATTCAGTACTTC.

V is TRBV6-5 and J is TRBJ2-1; D is possibly TRBD2 (5 bases). The V gene's germline CDR1 is MNHEY and CDR2 SVGAGI. V was clipped by 5 bases and J by 4 bases, with 15 bases between them. The CDR3 totals 15 residues. CDR3 DNA: TGTGCCAGCAGTACCCAGCGGATAAAGTACAATGAGCAGTTCTTC. Protein product: CASSTQRIKYNEQFF.

The rearrangement joins TRBV6-6 to TRBJ2-1; 8 positions match TRBD2. Germline V gene lookup returns CDR1 MNHNY and CDR2 SVGAGI (reference sequence). This CDR3 contains 15 residues. V lost 4 bases and J lost 4; bases outside the gene matches: 6. The CDR3 region has the DNA TGTGCCAGCAGTTTAGCGGGACCCCGTTACAATGAGCAGTTCTTC. It encodes CASSLAGPRYNEQFF.